Sequencing of this T cell receptor beta chain was carried out in a study of regulatory T cells in long-lasting Graves disease. Combining iRepertoire HTBI primers with Arm-PCR of CDR3 regions, the authors built TCR beta libraries. TCRdb reprocessed the multiplex PCR reads with MiXCR, giving one entry per CDR3 protein. The table has roughly 360,000 distinct CDR3 sequences, around 11% seen once; the top ten hold 15% to 20%. Overall study results and limits: Because few samples were included, accuracy may have been lower.

Points on this clonotype: Its cognate antigen is unknown.

In germline, CDR1 is SGDLS, CDR2 YYNGEE. This CDR3 contains 15 residues. V lost 0 bases and J 4 bases, leaving 13 bases between the germline ends. Time point in this sample: newly diagnosed GD, antithyroid drugs for less than 3 months. Isolated PBMC RNA provided the starting material for the TCR library. The same sample was also used in a study of T cells in Graves' hyperthyroidism and ophthalmopathy. As that study records: Among clonotypes expanded in thyroid above 0.001, most were also found in blood.

This chain connects TRBV9 to TRBJ1-1; weak D call: TRBD1 (6 bases). This TCR came from a woman aged 18-35 years with Graves disease. Specimen: peripheral blood mononuclear cells (PBMCs), collected at new diagnosis, from a patient treated with antithyroid drugs. The CDR3 DNA is TGTGCCAGCAGCGTAGCCATGCCGGGGGCCACTGAAGCTTTCTTT. Protein sequence: CASSVAMPGATEAFF.